Described below is a single T cell receptor (beta chain) sequence and its context. It was with random hexamers that 0.5 to 1 ug RNA was reverse transcribed. TCRdb re-called the immunoSEQ multiplex PCR reads with MiXCR, one entry per CDR3 protein. Of about 66,000 distinct CDR3 sequences listed, about 94% are singletons. This CDR3 has 13 amino acids. CDR1 and CDR2 (germline): MNHEY, SVGAGI. V trimming: 3 bases; J trimming: 5 bases; junction bases outside the gene matches: 3. The sample belongs to a study of CD8 T cells in Susac syndrome. The sequenced target, TCR beta, came from blood CD8+ and CD4+ T cells. The multiple sclerosis control group comprised treatment-naive patients with stable or active relapsing-remitting disease.

This chain links TRBV6-5 with TRBJ2-5, with 7 bases aligning to TRBD2. What was sequenced was CD8+ T cells from PBMCs. The receptor comes from a human donor with multiple sclerosis. The CDR3 nucleotides read TGTGCCAGCAGTTATGGAGCGGGGGAGACCCAGTACTTC. This gives the protein CASSYGAGETQYF.